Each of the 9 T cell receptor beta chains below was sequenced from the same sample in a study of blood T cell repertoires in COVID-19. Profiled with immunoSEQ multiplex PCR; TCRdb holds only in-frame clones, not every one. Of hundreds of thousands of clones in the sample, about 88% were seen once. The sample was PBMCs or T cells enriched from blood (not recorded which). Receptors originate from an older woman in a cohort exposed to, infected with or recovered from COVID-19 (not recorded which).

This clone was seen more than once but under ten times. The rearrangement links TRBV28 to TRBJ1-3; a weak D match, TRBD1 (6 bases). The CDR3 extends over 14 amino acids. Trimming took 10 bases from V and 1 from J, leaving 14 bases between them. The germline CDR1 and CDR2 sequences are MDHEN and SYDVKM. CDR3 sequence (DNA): TGTGCCATCACTGCAGGGGAGTCTGGAAACACCATATATTTT. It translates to CAITAGESGNTIYF.

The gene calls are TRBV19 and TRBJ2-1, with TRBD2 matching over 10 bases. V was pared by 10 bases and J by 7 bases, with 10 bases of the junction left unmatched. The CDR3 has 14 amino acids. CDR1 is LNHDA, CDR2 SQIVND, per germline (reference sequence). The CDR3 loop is CATQASGRGNEQFF. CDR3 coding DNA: TGTGCCACCCAAGCTAGCGGGAGAGGTAATGAGCAGTTCTTC. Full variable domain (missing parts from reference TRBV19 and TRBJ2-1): DGGITQSPKYLFRKEGQNVTLSCEQNLNHDAMYWYRQDPGQGLRLIYYSQIVNDFQKGDIAEGYSVSREKKESFPLTVTSAQKNPTAFYLCATQASGRGNEQFFGPGTRLTVL.

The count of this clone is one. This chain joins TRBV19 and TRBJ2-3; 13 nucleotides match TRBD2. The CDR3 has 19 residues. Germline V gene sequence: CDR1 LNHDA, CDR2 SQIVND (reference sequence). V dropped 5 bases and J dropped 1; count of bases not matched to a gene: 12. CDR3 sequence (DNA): TGTGCCAGTAGTTCCCGAGGACTAGCGGGAGTGAGGGGCACAGATACGCAGTATTTT. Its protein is CASSSRGLAGVRGTDTQYF.

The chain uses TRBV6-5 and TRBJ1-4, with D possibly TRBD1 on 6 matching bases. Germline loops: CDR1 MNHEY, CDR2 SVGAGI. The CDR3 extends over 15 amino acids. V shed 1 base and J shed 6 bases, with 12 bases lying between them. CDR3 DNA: TGTGCCAGCAGTTACTGGGTAGGGGGGGATGAAAAACTGTTTTTT. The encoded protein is CASSYWVGGDEKLFF.

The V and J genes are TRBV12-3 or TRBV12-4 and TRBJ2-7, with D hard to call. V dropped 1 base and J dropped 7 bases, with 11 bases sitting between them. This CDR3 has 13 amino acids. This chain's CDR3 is CASSLVVLGEQYF. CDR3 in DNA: TGTGCCAGCAGTTTAGTGGTACTCGGGGAGCAGTACTTC.

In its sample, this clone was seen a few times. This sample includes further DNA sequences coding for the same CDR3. The CDR3 DNA sequence: TGTGCCAGTAGTACTCGACAGGGGGCTAATGAAAAACTGTTTTTT. As protein: CASSTRQGANEKLFF. This sequence joins TRBV19 and TRBJ1-4, with TRBD1 identical over 9 bases. V trimming: 4 bases; J trimming: 3 bases; junction bases outside the gene matches: 3. This CDR3 comprises 15 residues. Germline V gene data show CDR1 as LNHDA and CDR2 as SQIVND (reference sequence).

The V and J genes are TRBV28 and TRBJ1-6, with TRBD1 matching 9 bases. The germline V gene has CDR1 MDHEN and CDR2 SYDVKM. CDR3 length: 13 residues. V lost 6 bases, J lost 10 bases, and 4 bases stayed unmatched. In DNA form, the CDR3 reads TGTGCCAGCAGGGGGACAGGGCAGTCACCCCTCCACTTT. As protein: CASRGTGQSPLHF.

CDR3 sequence: CTSSQAPMTSGTYEQYF. In DNA, the CDR3 is TGCACCAGCAGCCAAGCCCCGATGACTAGCGGGACATACGAGCAGTACTTC. The chain links TRBV1 to TRBJ2-7; TRBD2, the D gene given by the table, was not confirmed from the DNA. TRBV1 is deemed a pseudogene. The CDR3 is 17 amino acids.

CDR3 loop: CASSRSSGQGKSYNSPLHF. The CDR3 DNA is TGTGCCAGCTCACGTTCATCAGGACAGGGGAAATCCTATAATTCACCCCTCCACTTT. V is TRBV18 and J is TRBJ1-6; 9 bases fit TRBD1. The length of the CDR3 is 19 residues. With V trimmed by 4 bases and J by 1 base, 11 bases remained unmatched. Germline V gives CDR1 KGHSH, CDR2 LQKENI.